The count of the clone carrying this TCR beta chain is one. CDR3 length: 17 amino acids. The V gene end was trimmed by 0 bases and the J gene end by 0 bases; junction bases not matched to a gene: 4. Per germline, CDR1 SGHKS and CDR2 YYEKEE (reference sequence). Sequenced by immunoSEQ multiplex PCR; TCRdb stores in-frame clones only, minus some. Among tens of thousands of clones listed, roughly 87% were seen once. The data stem from a study of control samples from healthy donors and cancer patients. Sequenced material: blood. The chain combines TRBV5-5 with TRBJ2-4; 9 nucleotides line up with TRBD1. This TCR was recovered from a woman between 45 and 60 years old in good health. CDR3 bases: TGTGCCAGCAGCTTGGCTGTGGGACAGGGAGCCAAAAACATTCAGTACTTC. Encoded protein: CASSLAVGQGAKNIQYF.